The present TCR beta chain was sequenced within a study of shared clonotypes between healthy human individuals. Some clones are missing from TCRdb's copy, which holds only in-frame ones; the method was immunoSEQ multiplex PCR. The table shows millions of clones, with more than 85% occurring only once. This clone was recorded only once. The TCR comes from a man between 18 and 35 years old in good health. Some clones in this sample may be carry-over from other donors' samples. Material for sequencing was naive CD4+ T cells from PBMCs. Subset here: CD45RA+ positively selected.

In DNA form, the CDR3 reads TGCGCCAGCAGTCAGGGTGAGGGCACAGATACGCAGTATTTT. Residues: CASSQGEGTDTQYF. This rearrangement joins TRBV10-1 to TRBJ2-3, with TRBD1 as a possible D gene (5 bases). V shed 5 bases and J shed 1 base, with 10 bases lying between them. The CDR3 runs to 14 residues. From germline, CDR1 is WNHNN and CDR2 SYGVQD (reference sequence).